What follows is one T cell receptor beta chain and its context. These data are taken from a study of blood T cell repertoires in COVID-19. Across the study: T cells, B-cell-depleted T cells, or PBMCs supplied cDNA or gDNA.

In terms of age and location, participants ranged from about 18 to 95 years and lived in under 30 US areas. The assay was immunoSEQ multiplex PCR, and TCRdb's table has in-frame clones only and misses some. Of roughly 250,000 clones in the sample, 87% were seen once. With 3 bases clipped from V and 3 bases from J, the junction kept 4 bases outside the gene matches. Germline V gene sequence: CDR1 MNHEY, CDR2 SMNVEV (reference sequence). The CDR3 has 14 residues. This receptor was obtained from a woman in her twenties or thirties with acute COVID-19. Sequencing was carried out using PBMCs or T cells enriched from blood (not recorded which). This rearrangement joins TRBV27 to TRBJ1-2, with TRBD1 matching over 7 bases. The CDR3 protein is CASSFGGQHYGYTF. CDR3 DNA: TGTGCCAGCAGTTTTGGGGGACAGCACTATGGCTACACCTTC.